The entry below gives a single TCR beta chain sequence along with its context. Its specificity is unknown. This entry comes from a study of beta chain features in type 1 diabetes. Study context: Some 99 million sorted cells were examined across all samples. Study results and limitations: TCRB CDR3s from Type 1 diabetes patients were moderately but significantly shorter in all four CD4+ subsets. The study found that naive, central memory and Treg TCRB repertoires appeared more similar in patients than in healthy donors. When cDNA is sequenced, cells with high TCR expression could be over-represented.

Sequencing targeted expressed TCRB transcripts, as all isolated RNA had been reverse transcribed. TCRdb's table, derived via immunoSEQ multiplex PCR, lists solely in-frame clones and lacks some. The profile shows hundreds of thousands of clones, 11% to 15% of them singletons. There are 13 residues in the CDR3. Trimming took off 8 bases at V and 2 bases at J, with 11 bases between the two ends. Germline V gene data show CDR1 as MNHNY and CDR2 as SVGAGI (reference sequence). It was via CD45RO/CCR7/CD25/CD127/CD95/CD27 that CD4+ naive, central memory, regulatory and stem cell-like memory cells were sorted.

The chain has TRBV6-6 and TRBJ2-3; D gene ambiguous. The receptor was isolated from a man between 18 and 29 years old with type 1 diabetes. Sequenced material: naive CD4+ T cells from blood. The CDR3 protein is CASVPAATDTQYF. The CDR3 nucleotides read TGTGCCAGCGTTCCAGCAGCCACAGATACGCAGTATTTT.